This TCR beta chain stems from a study of cytomegalovirus exposure and HLA in healthy donors. Findings of the study overall: Later analysis demonstrated an association between a missense DCLRE1C variant and TCR beta V- and J-gene trimming. Excluded: some indistinguishable V segments such as TRBV6-2 and TRBV6-3.

Healthy people donating bone marrow made up the donors. Donors showed nominal health when sampled, although they likely had unrecorded immune exposures. The CDR3 extends over 15 amino acids. After removal of 0 bases from V and 8 bases from J, the junction contained 6 bases not matched to a gene. Germline V gene sequence: CDR1 MNHEY, CDR2 SVGAGI. Primers included in the PCR were 60 Vbeta and 13 Jbeta primers. Data came from immunoSEQ multiplex PCR; TCRdb stores just in-frame clones and leaves some out. This sample has 150,000 to 200,000 clones; roughly 73% occur once, and the top ten carry roughly 3%. With respect to this clone: Its antigen is unidentified.

The receptor was derived from a female donor in good health and CMV-seronegative. Sequences were obtained from PBMCs. The J gene is TRBJ2-3, the V gene TRBV6-5, with 9 bases fitting TRBD2. The CDR3 protein is CASSYSTLAGSTQYF. CDR3 DNA: TGTGCCAGCAGTTACTCGACGCTAGCGGGGAGTACGCAGTATTTT.